The subject of this entry is one T cell receptor (beta chain). This sample was included in a study of blood T cell repertoires in COVID-19. Study-level background: COVID-19 samples, acute and convalescent, were from the United States, Italy and Spain. Sources were T cells, B-cell-depleted T cells, or PBMCs; the material itself was cDNA or gDNA.

Authors' processing steps: From reference gene primer amplification, estimates of nucleated cell counts were derived. The data were produced by immunoSEQ multiplex PCR, yet TCRdb's version contains in-frame clones alone and is incomplete. D and trimming were read from the DNA, whereas the V and J calls and clone size are those reported in that table. The sample shows around 150,000 clones, over 80% of them seen only once. The V gene's germline CDR1 is SGHVS and CDR2 FNYEAQ. This CDR3 has 14 amino acids. V shed 5 bases and J 5 bases; nucleotides not matched to a gene: 4. Material: peripheral blood. This clonotype was obtained from a man aged 60 to 69 with active or convalescent COVID-19. The chain uses TRBV7-6 and TRBJ1-1, with TRBD1 matching over 11 bases. The CDR3 region is CASSGWDRGTEAFF. CDR3 DNA sequence: TGTGCCAGCAGCGGGTGGGACAGGGGGACTGAAGCTTTCTTT.